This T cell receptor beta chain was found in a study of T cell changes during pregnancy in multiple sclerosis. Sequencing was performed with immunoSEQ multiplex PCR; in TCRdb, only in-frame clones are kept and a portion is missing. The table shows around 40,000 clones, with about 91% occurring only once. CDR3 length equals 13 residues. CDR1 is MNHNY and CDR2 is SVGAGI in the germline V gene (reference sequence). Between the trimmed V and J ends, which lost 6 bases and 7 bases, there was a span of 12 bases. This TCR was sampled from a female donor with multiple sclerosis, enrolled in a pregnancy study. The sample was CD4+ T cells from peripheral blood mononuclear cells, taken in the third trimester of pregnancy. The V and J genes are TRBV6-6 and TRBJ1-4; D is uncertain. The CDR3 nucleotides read TGTGCCAGCAGATCGGGTGTTCTTGAAAAACTGTTTTTT. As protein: CASRSGVLEKLFF.